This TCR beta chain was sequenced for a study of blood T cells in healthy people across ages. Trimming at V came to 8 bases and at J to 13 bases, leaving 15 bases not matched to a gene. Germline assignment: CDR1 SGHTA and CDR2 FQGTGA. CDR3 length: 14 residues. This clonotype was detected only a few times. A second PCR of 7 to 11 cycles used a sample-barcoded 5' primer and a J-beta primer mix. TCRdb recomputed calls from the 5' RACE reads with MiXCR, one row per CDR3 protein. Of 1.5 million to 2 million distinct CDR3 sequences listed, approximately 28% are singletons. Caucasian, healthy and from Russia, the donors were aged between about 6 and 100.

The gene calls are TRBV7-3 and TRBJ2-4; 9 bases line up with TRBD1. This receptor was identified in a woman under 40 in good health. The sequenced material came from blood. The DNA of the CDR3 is TGTGCCAGCTCCCGGGACAGGGATTTCAATGAGCAGTACTTC. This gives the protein CASSRDRDFNEQYF. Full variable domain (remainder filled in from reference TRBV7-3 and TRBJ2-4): GAGVSQTPSNKVTEKGKYVELRCDPISGHTALYWYRQSLGQGPEFLIYFQGTGAADDSGLPNDRFFAVRPEGSVSTLKIQRTERGDSAVYLCASSRDRDFNEQYFGAGTRLSVL.